This entry describes one T cell receptor beta chain. In the authors' methods: Amplified reference gene primers provided the basis for estimating nucleated cell counts. Sequencing used immunoSEQ multiplex PCR; TCRdb keeps in-frame clones, though not all of them. D and trimming come from the DNA, and the V and J calls and clone size come from that table. The repertoire holds about 62,000 clones, with roughly 90% as singletons. This record belongs to a study of blood T cell repertoires in COVID-19. The V and J ends lost 6 bases and 0 bases, in that order; junction bases with no gene match: 6. CDR1 is MNHNY, CDR2 SVGAGI, per germline (reference sequence). This CDR3 comprises 16 residues.

What was sequenced was peripheral blood. This TCR was recovered from a woman older than 75 with acute or convalescent COVID-19. The chain employs TRBV6-6 and TRBJ2-7; the match to TRBD2 covers 12 bases. This chain's CDR3 is CASRQSSGGDSYEQYF. DNA of the CDR3: TGTGCCAGCAGACAATCTAGCGGGGGGGACTCCTACGAGCAGTACTTC.